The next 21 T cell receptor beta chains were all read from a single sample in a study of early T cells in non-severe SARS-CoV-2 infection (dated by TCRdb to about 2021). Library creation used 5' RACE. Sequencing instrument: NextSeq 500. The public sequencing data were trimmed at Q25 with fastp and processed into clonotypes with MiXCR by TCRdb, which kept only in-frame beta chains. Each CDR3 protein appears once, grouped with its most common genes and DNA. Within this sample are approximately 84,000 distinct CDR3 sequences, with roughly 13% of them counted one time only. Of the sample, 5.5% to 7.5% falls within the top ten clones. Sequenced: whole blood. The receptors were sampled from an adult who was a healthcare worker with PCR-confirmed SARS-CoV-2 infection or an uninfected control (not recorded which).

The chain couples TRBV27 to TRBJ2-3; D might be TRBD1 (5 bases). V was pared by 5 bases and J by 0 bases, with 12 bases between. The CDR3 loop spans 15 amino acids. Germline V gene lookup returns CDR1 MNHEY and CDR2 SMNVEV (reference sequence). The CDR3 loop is CASSGQPSSTDTQYF. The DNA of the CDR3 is TGTGCCAGCAGTGGACAACCCTCTAGCACAGATACGCAGTATTTT.

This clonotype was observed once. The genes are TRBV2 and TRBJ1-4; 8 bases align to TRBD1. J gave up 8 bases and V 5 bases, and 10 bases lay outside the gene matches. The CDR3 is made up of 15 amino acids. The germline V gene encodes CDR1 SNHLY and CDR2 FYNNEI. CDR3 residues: CASSSDRGSAEKLFF. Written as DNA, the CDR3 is TGTGCCAGCAGTTCAGACAGGGGAAGCGCGGAAAAACTGTTTTTT.

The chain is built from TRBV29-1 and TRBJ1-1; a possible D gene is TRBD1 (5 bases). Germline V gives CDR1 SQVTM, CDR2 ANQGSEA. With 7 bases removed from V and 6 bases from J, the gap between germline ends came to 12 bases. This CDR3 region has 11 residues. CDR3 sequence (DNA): TGCAGCGCCTTGGACACCTCTGAAGCTTTCTTT. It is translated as CSALDTSEAFF.

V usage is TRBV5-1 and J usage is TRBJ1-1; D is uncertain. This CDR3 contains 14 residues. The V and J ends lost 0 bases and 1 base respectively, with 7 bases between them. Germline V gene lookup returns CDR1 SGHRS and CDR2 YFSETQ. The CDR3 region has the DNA TGCGCCAGCAGCTTGGAACGGAAGAACACTGAAGCTTTCTTT. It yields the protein CASSLERKNTEAFF.

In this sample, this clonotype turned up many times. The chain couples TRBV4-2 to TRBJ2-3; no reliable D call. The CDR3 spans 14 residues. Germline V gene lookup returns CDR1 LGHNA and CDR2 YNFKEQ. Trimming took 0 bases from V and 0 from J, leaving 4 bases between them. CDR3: CASSQELSTDTQYF. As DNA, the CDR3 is TGTGCCAGCAGCCAAGAATTGAGCACAGATACGCAGTATTTT.

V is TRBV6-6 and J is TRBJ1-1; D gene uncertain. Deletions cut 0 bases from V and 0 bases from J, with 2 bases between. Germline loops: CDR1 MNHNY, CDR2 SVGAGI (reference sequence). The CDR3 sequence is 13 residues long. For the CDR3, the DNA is TGTGCCAGCAGTTACTCGCTGAACACTGAAGCTTTCTTT. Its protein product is CASSYSLNTEAFF.

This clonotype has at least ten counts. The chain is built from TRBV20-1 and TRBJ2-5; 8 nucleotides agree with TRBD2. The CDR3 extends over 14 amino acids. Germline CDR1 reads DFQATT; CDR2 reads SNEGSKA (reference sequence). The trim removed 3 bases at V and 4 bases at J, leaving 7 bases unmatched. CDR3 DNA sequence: TGCAGTGCTAGCGGGAGGGCCATCGTAGAGACCCAGTACTTC. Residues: CSASGRAIVETQYF.

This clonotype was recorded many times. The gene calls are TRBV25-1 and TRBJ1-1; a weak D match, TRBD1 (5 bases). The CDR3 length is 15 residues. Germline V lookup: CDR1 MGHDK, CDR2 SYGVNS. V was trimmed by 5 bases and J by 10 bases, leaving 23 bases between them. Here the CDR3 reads CASSPLGLSYLGAFF. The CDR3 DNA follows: TGTGCCAGCAGTCCTCTGGGACTTTCCTACCTGGGAGCTTTCTTT.

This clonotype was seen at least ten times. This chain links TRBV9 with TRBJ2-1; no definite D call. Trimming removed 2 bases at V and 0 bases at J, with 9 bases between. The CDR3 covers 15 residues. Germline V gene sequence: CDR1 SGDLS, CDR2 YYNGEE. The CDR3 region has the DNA TGTGCCAGCAGCGTGGGCCCCAGCTCCTACAATGAGCAGTTCTTC. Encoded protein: CASSVGPSSYNEQFF.

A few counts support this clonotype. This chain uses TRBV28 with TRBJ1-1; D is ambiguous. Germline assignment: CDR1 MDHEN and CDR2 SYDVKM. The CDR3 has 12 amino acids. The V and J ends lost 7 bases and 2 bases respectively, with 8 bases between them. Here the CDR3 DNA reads TGTGCCAGCATCAGAGGTAACACTGAAGCTTTCTTT. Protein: CASIRGNTEAFF.

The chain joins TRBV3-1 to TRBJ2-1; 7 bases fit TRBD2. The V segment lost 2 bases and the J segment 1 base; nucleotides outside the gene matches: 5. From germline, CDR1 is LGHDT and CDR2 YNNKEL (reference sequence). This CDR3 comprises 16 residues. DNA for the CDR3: TGTGCCAGCAGCCAATTAGGCGGGGGTTCCTACAATGAGCAGTTCTTC. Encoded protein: CASSQLGGGSYNEQFF.

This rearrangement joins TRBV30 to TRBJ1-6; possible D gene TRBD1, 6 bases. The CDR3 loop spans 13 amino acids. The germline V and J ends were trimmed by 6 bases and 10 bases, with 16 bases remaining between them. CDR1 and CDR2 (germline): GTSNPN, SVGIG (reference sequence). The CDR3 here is CACARGGQSPLHF. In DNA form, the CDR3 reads TGTGCCTGCGCGCGGGGGGGCCAATCACCCCTCCACTTT.

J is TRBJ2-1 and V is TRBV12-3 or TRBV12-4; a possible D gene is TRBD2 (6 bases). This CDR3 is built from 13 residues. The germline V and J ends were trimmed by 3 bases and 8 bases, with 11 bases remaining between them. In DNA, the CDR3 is TGTGCCAGCAGTTTCCGCGGGGCTTATGAGCAGTTCTTC. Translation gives CASSFRGAYEQFF.

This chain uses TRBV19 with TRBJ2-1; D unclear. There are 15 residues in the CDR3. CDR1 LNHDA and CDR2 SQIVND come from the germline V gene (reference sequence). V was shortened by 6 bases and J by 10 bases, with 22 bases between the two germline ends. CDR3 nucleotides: TGTGCCAGTAGGCCGACAAGTGGAAGAGTGGGGGAGCAGTTCTTC. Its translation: CASRPTSGRVGEQFF.

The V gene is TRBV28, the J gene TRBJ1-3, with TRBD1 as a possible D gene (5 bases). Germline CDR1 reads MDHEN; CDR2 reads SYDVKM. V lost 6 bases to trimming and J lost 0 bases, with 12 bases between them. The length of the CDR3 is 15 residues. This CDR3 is CASRTRESSGNTIYF. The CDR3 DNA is TGTGCCAGCAGGACCAGGGAAAGCTCTGGAAACACCATATATTTT.

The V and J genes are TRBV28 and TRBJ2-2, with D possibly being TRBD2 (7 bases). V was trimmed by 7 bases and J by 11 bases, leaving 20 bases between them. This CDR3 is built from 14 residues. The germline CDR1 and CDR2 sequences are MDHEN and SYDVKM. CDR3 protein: CASIDSRRGGELFF. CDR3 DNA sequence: TGTGCCAGCATTGACTCCCGTAGGGGGGGCGAGCTGTTTTTT. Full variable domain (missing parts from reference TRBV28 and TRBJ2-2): DVKVTQSSRYLVKRTGEKVFLECVQDMDHENMFWYRQDPGLGLRLIYFSYDVKMKEKGDIPEGYSVSREKKERFSLILESASTNQTSMYLCASIDSRRGGELFFGEGSRLTVL.

For the CDR3, the DNA is TGCGCCAGCAGCTTGGACCCGGGACTGCCGATGAACACTGAAGCTTTCTTT. It is translated as CASSLDPGLPMNTEAFF. This rearrangement joins TRBV5-1 to TRBJ1-1; D is possibly TRBD1 (5 bases). The germline V gene encodes CDR1 SGHRS and CDR2 YFSETQ. The ends were cut back, 0 bases at V and 0 bases at J, with 15 bases in the middle. This CDR3 has 17 residues.

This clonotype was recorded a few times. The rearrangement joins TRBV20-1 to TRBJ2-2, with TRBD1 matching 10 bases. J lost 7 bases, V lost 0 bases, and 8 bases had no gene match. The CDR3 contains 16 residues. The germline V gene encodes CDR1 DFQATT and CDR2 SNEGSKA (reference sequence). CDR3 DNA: TGCAGTGCTAGAGATGGGAGACAGGGGGCAGTCGGGGAGCTGTTTTTT. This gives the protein CSARDGRQGAVGELFF.

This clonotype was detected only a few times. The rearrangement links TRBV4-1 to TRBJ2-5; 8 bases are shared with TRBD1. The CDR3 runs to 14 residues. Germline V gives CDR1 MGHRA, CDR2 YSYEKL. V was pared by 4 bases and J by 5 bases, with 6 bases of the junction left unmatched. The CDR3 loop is CASSRGQGRETQYF. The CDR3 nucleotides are TGCGCCAGCAGCCGTGGACAGGGCCGGGAGACCCAGTACTTC.

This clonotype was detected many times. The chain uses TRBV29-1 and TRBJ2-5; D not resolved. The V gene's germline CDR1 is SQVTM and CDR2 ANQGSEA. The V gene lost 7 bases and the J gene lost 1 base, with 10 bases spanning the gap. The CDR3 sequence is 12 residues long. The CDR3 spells CSAGRTQETQYF. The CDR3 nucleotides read TGCAGCGCAGGTCGGACCCAAGAGACCCAGTACTTC.

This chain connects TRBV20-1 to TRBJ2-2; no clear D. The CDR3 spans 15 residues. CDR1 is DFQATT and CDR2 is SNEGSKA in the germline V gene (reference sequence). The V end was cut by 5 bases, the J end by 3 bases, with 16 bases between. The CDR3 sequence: CSAADPGPYTGELFF. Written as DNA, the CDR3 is TGCAGTGCTGCCGACCCGGGTCCATACACCGGGGAGCTGTTTTTT.